The TCR beta chain described here comes from a study of T cell responses to AZD1222 COVID-19 vaccine. Study-level findings and limits: Spike-specific TCR breadth and depth rose after two AZD1222 doses. Repertoires were obtained solely post-peak T cell response.

The CDR3 sequence is 15 residues long. V gave up 3 bases and J gave up 5 bases, with 16 bases separating them. The germline CDR1 and CDR2 sequences are MDHEN and SYDVKM. This table comes from immunoSEQ multiplex PCR, and its TCRdb copy is limited to in-frame clones, with some not included. The sample lists 60,000 to 85,000 clones; 88% were seen once. Of note for this clone: Its specificity is unknown.

This chain links TRBV28 with TRBJ1-2, with D possibly being TRBD1 (5 bases). The TCR was taken from an adult who received the MenACWY meningococcal vaccine as a control. This sample comprised peripheral blood, obtained 28 days after the second dose of the MenACWY control vaccine. As DNA, the CDR3 is TGTGCCAGCAGTTTCTCAGGGTGGGGAGGATATGGCTACACCTTC. This codes for CASSFSGWGGYGYTF.